This T cell receptor (beta chain) was observed in a study of spatial heterogeneity in lung cancer. Study summary: Compared with alpha-chain sequences, beta-chain sequences were consistently detected in greater numbers.

This clonotype is classed as medium-sized. Its matching antigen is unknown. Deletions cut 6 bases from V and 8 bases from J, with 13 bases between. Germline V gene lookup returns CDR1 MDHEN and CDR2 SYDVKM. This CDR3 region has 12 residues. Time point indicated: sample taken at primary tumor resection. Donation came from around 77 patients with untreated early-stage non-small cell lung cancer. General study results and limits: Tumor mutation counts were tracked by expanded intratumoral alpha and beta TCR counts.

In TCRdb, the 5' RACE reads were re-called with MiXCR into one record per CDR3 protein. The sample comprises approximately 7,600 distinct CDR3 sequences, approximately 17% of which are singletons, and approximately 12% rests with the top ten. This TCR came from a female donor with early-stage non-small cell lung cancer. The source material was lung tumor tissue, sampled at surgery. The chain combines TRBV28 with TRBJ1-2; unclear D gene. The CDR3 region is CASRQALEGYTF. The CDR3 coding sequence is TGTGCCAGCAGACAAGCCCTTGAGGGCTACACCTTC.